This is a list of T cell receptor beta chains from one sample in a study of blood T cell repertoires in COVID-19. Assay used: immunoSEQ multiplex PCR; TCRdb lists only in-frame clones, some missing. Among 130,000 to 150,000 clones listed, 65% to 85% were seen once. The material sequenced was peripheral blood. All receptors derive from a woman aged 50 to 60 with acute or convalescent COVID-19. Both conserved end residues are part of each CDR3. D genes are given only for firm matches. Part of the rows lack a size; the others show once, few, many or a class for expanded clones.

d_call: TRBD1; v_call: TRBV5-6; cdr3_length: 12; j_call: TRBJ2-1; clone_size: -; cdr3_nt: TGTGCCAGCAGCTTTGGGACAGGGAGGCAGTTCTTC; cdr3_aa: CASSFGTGRQFF
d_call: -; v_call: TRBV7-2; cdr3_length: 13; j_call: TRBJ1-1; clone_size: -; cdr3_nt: TGTGCCAGCAGCACACAGGGAGACACTGAAGCTTTCTTT; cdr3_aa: CASSTQGDTEAFF
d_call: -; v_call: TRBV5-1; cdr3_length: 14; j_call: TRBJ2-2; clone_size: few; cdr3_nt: TGCGCCAGCAGCTGGGGGGAGACGGCCGGGGAGCTGTTTTTT; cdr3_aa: CASSWGETAGELFF
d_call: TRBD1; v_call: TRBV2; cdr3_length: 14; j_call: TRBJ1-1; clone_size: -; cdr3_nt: TGTGCCAGCACAAGAACAGGGGGTGGGACTGAAGCTTTCTTT; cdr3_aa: CASTRTGGGTEAFF
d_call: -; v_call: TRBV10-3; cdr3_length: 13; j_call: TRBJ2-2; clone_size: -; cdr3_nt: TGTGCCATCAGCCCAGGAAACACCGGGGAGCTGTTTTTT; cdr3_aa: CAISPGNTGELFF
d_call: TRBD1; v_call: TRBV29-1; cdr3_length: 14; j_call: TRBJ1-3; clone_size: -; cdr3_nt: TGCAGCGTTCATCAGGGGGCGGGTGGAAACACCATATATTTT; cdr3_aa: CSVHQGAGGNTIYF
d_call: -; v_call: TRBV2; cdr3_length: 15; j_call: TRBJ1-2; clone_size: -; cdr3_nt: TGTGCCAGCACCACCGAGGGGGGGTTTAACTATGGCTACACCTTC; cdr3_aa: CASTTEGGFNYGYTF
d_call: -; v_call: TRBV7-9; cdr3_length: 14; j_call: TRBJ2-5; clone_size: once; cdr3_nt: TGTGCCAGCAGCGTACCAGGGGAACAAGAGACCCAGTACTTC; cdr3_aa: CASSVPGEQETQYF
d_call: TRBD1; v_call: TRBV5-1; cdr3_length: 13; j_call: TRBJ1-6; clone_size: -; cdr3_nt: TGCGCCAGCAGCTCCCGGACAGGGGAGCCCCTCCACTTT; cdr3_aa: CASSSRTGEPLHF
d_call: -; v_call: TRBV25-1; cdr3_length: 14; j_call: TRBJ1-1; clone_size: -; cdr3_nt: TGTGCCAGCAGTGAGCAGGGCGTAAGCACTGAAGCTTTCTTT; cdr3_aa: CASSEQGVSTEAFF
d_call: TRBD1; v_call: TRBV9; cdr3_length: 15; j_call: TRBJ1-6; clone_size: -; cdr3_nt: TGTGCCAGCAGCGTCGGGGACAGGGAATTTATTTCCCTCCACTTT; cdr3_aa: CASSVGDREFISLHF
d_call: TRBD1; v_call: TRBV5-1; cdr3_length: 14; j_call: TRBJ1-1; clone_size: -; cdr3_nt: TGCGCCAGCAGCACAGGGACAGCCAACACTGAAGCTTTCTTT; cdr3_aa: CASSTGTANTEAFF
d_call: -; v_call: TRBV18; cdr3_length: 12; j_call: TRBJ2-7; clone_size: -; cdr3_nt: TGTGCCAGCTCACCATCCGACTTCGAGCAGTACTTC; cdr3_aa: CASSPSDFEQYF
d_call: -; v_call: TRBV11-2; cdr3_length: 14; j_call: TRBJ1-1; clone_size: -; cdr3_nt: TGTGCCAGCAGCTTAGGGGCAGCCAACACTGAAGCTTTCTTT; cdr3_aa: CASSLGAANTEAFF
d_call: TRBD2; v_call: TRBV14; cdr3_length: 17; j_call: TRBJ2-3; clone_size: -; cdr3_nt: TGTGCCAGCAGCCGTATGGGACTAGCTCCCGGCTTGGATACGCAGTATTTT; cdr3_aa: CASSRMGLAPGLDTQYF